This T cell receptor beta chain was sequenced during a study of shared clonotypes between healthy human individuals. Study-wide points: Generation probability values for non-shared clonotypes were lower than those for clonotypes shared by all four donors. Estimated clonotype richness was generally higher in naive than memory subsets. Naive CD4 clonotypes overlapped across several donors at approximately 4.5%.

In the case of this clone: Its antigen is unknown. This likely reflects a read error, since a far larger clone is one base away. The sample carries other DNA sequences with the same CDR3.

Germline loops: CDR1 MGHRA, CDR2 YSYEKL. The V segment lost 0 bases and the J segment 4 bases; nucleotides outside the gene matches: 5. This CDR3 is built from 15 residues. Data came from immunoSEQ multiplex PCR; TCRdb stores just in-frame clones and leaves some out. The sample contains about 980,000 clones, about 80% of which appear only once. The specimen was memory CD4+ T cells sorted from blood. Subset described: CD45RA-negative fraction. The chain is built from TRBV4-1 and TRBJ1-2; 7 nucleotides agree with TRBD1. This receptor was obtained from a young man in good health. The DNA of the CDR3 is TGCGCCAGCAGCCAAGAGCGGACAGGCCCCTATGGCTACACCTTC. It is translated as CASSQERTGPYGYTF.